These T cell receptor beta chains were read from a single sample in a study of T cells in Graves' hyperthyroidism and ophthalmopathy. TCRdb independently ran MiXCR on the multiplex PCR reads; one entry per CDR3 protein. The sample records 480,000 or so distinct CDR3 sequences, about 15% being singletons. The sample taken for sequencing was blood. These receptors were taken from a woman in her late teens or twenties with Graves' hyperthyroidism. The CDR3 runs from the conserved cysteine through the conserved F or W. D genes are given only for firm matches. Some rows have no size entry. The others give once, few or many, or a class for an expanded clone.

- | TRBJ2-5 | TRBV5-5 | TRBD2 | CASSSPREGGETQYF | TGTGCCAGCAGCTCCCCCCGGGAGGGTGGTGAGACCCAGTACTTC
many | TRBJ2-4 | TRBV20-1 | TRBD1 | CSARWGQGRNIQYF | TGCAGTGCTAGGTGGGGACAGGGTAGGAACATTCAGTACTTC
many | TRBJ2-2 | TRBV24-1 | - | CATSDPPGYWNTGELFF | TGTGCCACCAGTGATCCCCCGGGTTACTGGAACACCGGGGAGCTGTTTTTT
- | TRBJ1-2 | TRBV5-1 | TRBD1 | CASSLAGQGKGYGYTF | TGCGCCAGCAGCTTGGCCGGACAGGGAAAAGGCTATGGCTACACCTTC
- | TRBJ1-1 | TRBV19 | - | CASRVLLDTEAFF | TGTGCCAGTAGGGTCCTGTTGGACACTGAAGCTTTCTTT
few | TRBJ1-5 | TRBV15 | TRBD1 | CATSRGQGAGQPQHF | TGTGCCACCAGCAGAGGCCAGGGGGCAGGTCAGCCCCAGCATTTT
many | TRBJ2-1 | TRBV3-1 | TRBD2 | CASSQTSGSATYNEQFF | TGTGCCAGCAGCCAAACAAGCGGGAGTGCCACCTACAATGAGCAGTTCTTC
many | TRBJ1-5 | TRBV27 | - | CASSLWGEGQPQHF | TGTGCCAGCAGTTTATGGGGAGAGGGACAGCCCCAGCATTTT
many | TRBJ2-7 | TRBV11-2 | - | CASSLPGGSGYEQYF | TGTGCCAGCAGCCTCCCCGGGGGTAGCGGTTACGAGCAGTACTTC
many | TRBJ2-1 | TRBV29-1 | - | CSAGGRSYNEQFF | TGCAGCGCCGGGGGACGGAGCTACAATGAGCAGTTCTTC
few | TRBJ2-7 | TRBV6-1 | TRBD2 | CASTFFGTSEEVAYEQYF | TGTGCCAGCACCTTTTTCGGGACTAGCGAGGAAGTCGCCTACGAGCAGTACTTC
many | TRBJ2-1 | TRBV6-1 | - | CASTLASEQFF | TGTGCCAGCACCCTAGCAAGTGAGCAGTTCTTC
many | TRBJ1-4 | TRBV9 | - | CASSGGRDEKLFF | TGTGCCAGCAGCGGAGGACGAGATGAAAAACTGTTTTTT
few | TRBJ1-5 | TRBV20-1 | TRBD1 | CSARVAGGKPQHF | TGCAGTGCTAGGGTGGCAGGGGGAAAGCCCCAGCATTTT
- | TRBJ1-2 | TRBV13 | - | CASSGGQSLDYGYTF | TGTGCCAGCAGCGGGGGCCAGTCCCTTGACTATGGCTACACCTTC
- | TRBJ2-5 | TRBV29-1 | - | CSVEMGLETQYF | TGCAGCGTTGAAATGGGACTGGAGACCCAGTACTTC